A single sample gave rise to the 27 T cell receptor beta chains below, sequenced in a study of shared clonotypes between healthy human individuals. Only in-frame clones appear in the TCRdb table, and some are missing; sequencing was by immunoSEQ multiplex PCR. Seen here are 2.3 million or so clones, about 92% observed once, and the top ten hold 0.39%. Sequencing used naive CD4+ T cells from PBMCs. The sample's subset: CD45RA+ positively selected. The receptors here all came from a man aged 18-30 years in good health. Some clones in this sample may be carry-over from other donors' samples.

CDR3 DNA: TGCGCCAGCAGCCAAGATCTGGGACAGGGGGCTGGTGAGCAGTTCTTC. Translating gives CASSQDLGQGAGEQFF. J is TRBJ2-1 and V is TRBV4-1; 12 bases fit TRBD1. This CDR3 comprises 16 residues. V dropped 0 bases and J dropped 9; count of bases not matched to a gene: 6. Germline CDR1 reads MGHRA; CDR2 reads YSYEKL.

This chain links TRBV30 with TRBJ1-3; 7 bases agree with TRBD1. Per germline, CDR1 GTSNPN and CDR2 SVGIG (reference sequence). V trimming: 5 bases; J trimming: 3 bases; junction bases outside the gene matches: 10. The CDR3 length is 15 residues. The CDR3 nucleotides read TGTGCCTGGGGGGCTACAGGGGCAGGTGGAAACACCATATATTTT. It encodes CAWGATGAGGNTIYF.

The chain recombines TRBV28 with TRBJ2-3; 8 bases line up with TRBD2. Trimming took 4 bases from V and 4 from J; bases not matched to a gene: 10. The CDR3 has 16 residues. Germline V gene sequence: CDR1 MDHEN, CDR2 SYDVKM. The CDR3: CASSSREGIIADTQYF. CDR3 DNA: TGTGCCAGCAGTTCCCGGGAGGGAATTATTGCAGATACGCAGTATTTT.

The V call is TRBV19, the J call TRBJ2-2; D might be TRBD2 (5 bases). The V end was cut by 3 bases, the J end by 2 bases, with 10 bases between. CDR3 length: 15 residues. CDR1 and CDR2 (germline): LNHDA, SQIVND (reference sequence). The CDR3 nucleotides are TGTGCCAGTAGTATTGCACTAGTAAACACCGGGGAGCTGTTTTTT. This gives the protein CASSIALVNTGELFF. The variable domain in full, completed from reference TRBV19 and TRBJ2-2, reads DGGITQSPKYLFRKEGQNVTLSCEQNLNHDAMYWYRQDPGQGLRLIYYSQIVNDFQKGDIAEGYSVSREKKESFPLTVTSAQKNPTAFYLCASSIALVNTGELFFGEGSRLTVL.

A note on this clone: Other DNA sequences in the sample encode the same CDR3. This chain connects TRBV7-3 to TRBJ2-3; D is ambiguous. The CDR3 is made up of 13 amino acids. V was clipped by 3 bases and J by 2 bases, with 6 bases between them. CDR1 and CDR2 (germline): SGHTA, FQGTGA. The CDR3 here is CASSLGTTDTQYF. The CDR3 DNA sequence: TGTGCCAGCAGCTTGGGCACCACAGATACGCAGTATTTT.

The chain recombines TRBV4-1 with TRBJ1-2, with D possibly TRBD1 on 5 matching bases. Deletions cut 4 bases from V and 7 bases from J, with 16 bases between. This CDR3 region has 14 residues. The germline CDR1 and CDR2 sequences are MGHRA and YSYEKL. CDR3 sequence: CASSPAKGVGGYTF. The CDR3 nucleotides are TGCGCCAGCAGCCCAGCAAAAGGGGTAGGTGGCTACACCTTC.

The rearrangement uses TRBV29-1 and TRBJ2-1; D is perhaps TRBD1 or TRBD2 (7 bases each). Between the trimmed V and J ends, which lost 6 bases and 9 bases, there was a span of 24 bases. Germline V CDR1 and CDR2: SQVTM, ANQGSEA. This CDR3 is built from 15 residues. DNA of the CDR3: TGCAGCGTCGGGAGGACAGGTGGGACTAACGCTGAGCAGTTCTTC. It translates to CSVGRTGGTNAEQFF.

This rearrangement joins TRBV4-3 to TRBJ2-2; 11 nucleotides match TRBD2. CDR3 length: 17 amino acids. Losses at the gene ends were 0 bases for V and 5 bases for J; bases not matched to a gene: 5. Germline V gene data show CDR1 as LGHNA and CDR2 as YSLEER. The CDR3 here is CASSQDGLAGTTGELFF. The CDR3 coding sequence is TGCGCCAGCAGCCAAGATGGACTAGCGGGTACTACCGGGGAGCTGTTTTTT.

V gene TRBV5-1 combines with J gene TRBJ2-3, with 8 bases matching TRBD2. The CDR3 consists of 14 residues. CDR1 is SGHRS, CDR2 YFSETQ, per germline. V gave up 2 bases and J gave up 6 bases; unmatched junction bases: 5. The CDR3 reads CASSFREGPDTQYF. CDR3 DNA: TGCGCCAGCAGCTTCCGGGAGGGCCCCGATACGCAGTATTTT.

On this clone itself: This CDR3 is also generated by other DNA sequences in the sample. The rearrangement links TRBV6-5 to TRBJ2-2, with D possibly TRBD1 on 6 matching bases. This CDR3 is built from 14 residues. V was pared by 6 bases and J by 4 bases, with 12 bases between. Germline V lookup: CDR1 MNHEY, CDR2 SVGAGI. The DNA of the CDR3 is TGTGCCAGCAGACCCGACAGGTTCACCGGGGAGCTGTTTTTT. Amino acids: CASRPDRFTGELFF.

The chain links TRBV7-9 to TRBJ1-4, with unresolved D. The CDR3 consists of 18 residues. Trimming shortened V by 5 bases and J by 0 bases, and 19 bases separated the two germline ends. Germline V CDR1 and CDR2: SEHNR, FQNEAQ (reference sequence). The CDR3 DNA follows: TGTGCCAGCAGCCCGACCTCAGAACAACTTGCAACTAATGAAAAACTGTTTTTT. Protein: CASSPTSEQLATNEKLFF.

This clone has just one count. The chain joins TRBV2 to TRBJ1-1; no clear D. Germline V CDR1 and CDR2: SNHLY, FYNNEI. This CDR3 comprises 14 residues. Trimming left V 8 bases short and J 0 bases short, with 13 bases between. CDR3: CASGNPDLNTEAFF. CDR3 nucleotides: TGTGCCAGCGGAAATCCCGACTTGAACACTGAAGCTTTCTTT.

The genes are TRBV7-8 and TRBJ2-5; 11 nucleotides agree with TRBD2. This CDR3 is built from 16 residues. Germline CDR1 and CDR2: SGHVS and FQNEAQ. V trimming: 3 bases; J trimming: 5 bases; junction bases outside the gene matches: 8. CDR3 coding DNA: TGTGCCAGCAGCTTCAGGGGGACTAGCGGACCGGAGACCCAGTACTTC. This gives the protein CASSFRGTSGPETQYF.

A single count supports this clone. The J gene is TRBJ2-1, the V gene TRBV29-1, with 9 bases lining up with TRBD2. The CDR3 sequence is 16 residues long. With V trimmed by 3 bases and J by 4 bases, 10 bases remained unmatched. Germline V gives CDR1 SQVTM, CDR2 ANQGSEA. CDR3: CSVEGASGRLYNEQFF. CDR3 sequence (DNA): TGCAGCGTTGAGGGGGCAAGCGGGAGGCTGTACAATGAGCAGTTCTTC.

The V and J genes are TRBV6-6 and TRBJ1-1, with a possible D match to TRBD1 (6 bases). The CDR3 totals 14 residues. Trimming took off 5 bases at V and 9 bases at J, with 19 bases between the two ends. The germline gives CDR1 MNHNY, CDR2 SVGAGI (reference sequence). The CDR3 DNA sequence: TGTGCCAGCAGTGCCTCGACTGACAGGCGACAAGCTTTCTTT. Encoded protein: CASSASTDRRQAFF.

The rearrangement links TRBV4-3 to TRBJ1-2; D is uncertain. Germline-derived CDR1 and CDR2 are LGHNA and YSLEER. V was pared by 0 bases and J by 4 bases, with 15 bases between. This CDR3 has 16 residues. CDR3 coding DNA: TGCGCCAGCAGCCAAGACGGACTCGCCGGGGTCTATGGCTACACCTTC. It yields the protein CASSQDGLAGVYGYTF.

This sequence joins TRBV2 and TRBJ2-2, with TRBD2 matching over 8 bases. This CDR3 has 14 residues. CDR1 is SNHLY, CDR2 FYNNEI, per germline. V shed 6 bases, J shed 4 bases, and the junction held 4 bases outside the gene matches. Written as DNA, the CDR3 is TGTGCCAGCAGGGATAGCGGGGTCACCGGGGAGCTGTTTTTT. Protein: CASRDSGVTGELFF. The entire variable domain, with the rest obtained from reference TRBV2 and TRBJ2-2, is as follows: EPEVTQTPSHQVTQMGQEVILRCVPISNHLYFYWYRQILGQKVEFLVSFYNNEISEKSEIFDDQFSVERPDGSNFTLKIRSTKLEDSAMYFCASRDSGVTGELFFGEGSRLTVL.

This chain connects TRBV5-1 to TRBJ1-1; tentatively, D is TRBD1 (5 bases). V was clipped by 2 bases and J by 3 bases, with 11 bases between them. Germline lookup yields CDR1 SGHRS and CDR2 YFSETQ. This CDR3 has 14 amino acids. The CDR3 spells CASSFLVGDTEAFF. Here the CDR3 DNA reads TGCGCCAGCAGCTTTTTAGTGGGGGACACTGAAGCTTTCTTT.

Here the CDR3 DNA reads TGCAGCGTGGGGGGACGGCGACCAGACTATGGCTACACCTTC. Protein: CSVGGRRPDYGYTF. The chain carries TRBV29-1 and TRBJ1-2; D might be TRBD1 (5 bases). V lost 6 bases to trimming and J lost 3 bases, with 17 bases between them. CDR1 and CDR2 (germline): SQVTM, ANQGSEA. This CDR3 is built from 14 residues.

This chain uses TRBV28 with TRBJ2-1; 12 bases map to TRBD2. V dropped 1 base and J dropped 3; count of bases not matched to a gene: 7. Germline lookup yields CDR1 MDHEN and CDR2 SYDVKM. The CDR3 sequence is 18 residues long. The CDR3 coding sequence is TGTGCCAGCAGTTTATCCCTGACTAGCGGGGGCCACTACAATGAGCAGTTCTTC. Protein: CASSLSLTSGGHYNEQFF.

The J gene is TRBJ2-5, the V gene TRBV14, with TRBD2 as a possible D gene (5 bases). This CDR3 is 14 amino acids long. Germline V gene lookup returns CDR1 SGHDN and CDR2 FVKESK. Deletions cut 6 bases from V and 3 bases from J, with 14 bases between. CDR3 protein: CASSRRGLKETQYF. DNA for the CDR3: TGTGCCAGCAGTCGTAGAGGGTTGAAAGAGACCCAGTACTTC.

This chain connects TRBV6-1 to TRBJ1-1; D call uncertain. The CDR3 sequence is 17 residues long. V was clipped by 1 base and J by 4 bases, with 19 bases between them. Germline CDR1 and CDR2: MNHNS and SASEGT. The CDR3 region has the DNA TGTGCCAGCAGTGAAGTCATGACCTTCATTTGGGGCACTGAAGCTTTCTTT. This codes for CASSEVMTFIWGTEAFF.

This chain links TRBV21-1 with TRBJ2-7. TRBV21-1 is marked as a pseudogene. The CDR3 has 12 amino acids. The CDR3 DNA sequence: TGTGCCAGCCAAGTTATATGTTACGAGCAGTACTTC. This codes for CASQVICYEQYF.

CDR3 nucleotide sequence: TGTGCCAGCAGCGGACAGGGGGCGGTCTATGGCTACACCTTC. This codes for CASSGQGAVYGYTF. The chain combines TRBV2 with TRBJ1-2, with 11 bases identical to TRBD1. V was clipped by 6 bases and J by 4 bases; unmatched bases: 4. The CDR3 totals 14 residues. Germline CDR1 SNHLY, CDR2 FYNNEI.

The V call is TRBV5-1, the J call TRBJ1-4; no firm D call. The CDR3 contains 15 residues. CDR1 is SGHRS and CDR2 is YFSETQ in the germline V gene. Between the trimmed V and J ends, which lost 3 bases and 5 bases, there was a span of 14 bases. The CDR3 reads CASSYISPPNEKLFF. In nucleotides, the CDR3 is TGCGCCAGCAGCTACATCTCGCCCCCAAATGAAAAACTGTTTTTT.

With respect to this clone: Other nucleotide sequences from this sample produce the same CDR3. V usage is TRBV28 and J usage is TRBJ1-2, with 7 nucleotides matching TRBD1. The CDR3 runs to 13 residues. With 4 bases clipped from V and 4 bases from J, the junction kept 3 bases outside the gene matches. Per germline, CDR1 MDHEN and CDR2 SYDVKM. The CDR3 DNA sequence: TGTGCCAGCAGTTCGACAGGGATCTATGGCTACACCTTC. Protein: CASSSTGIYGYTF.

The genes are TRBV27 and TRBJ2-2, with D hard to call. The germline V and J ends were trimmed by 5 bases and 0 bases, with 22 bases remaining between them. Germline V gene data show CDR1 as MNHEY and CDR2 as SMNVEV (reference sequence). This CDR3 is 19 amino acids long. CDR3 nucleotide sequence: TGTGCCAGCAGTCCCTATACCCCCCTTCCTTACGCGAACACCGGGGAGCTGTTTTTT. Its protein product is CASSPYTPLPYANTGELFF.